The TCR beta chain under discussion was sequenced for a study of CD8+ T cells in alopecia areata. Study overall: It was oral tofacitinib, at 5 to 10 mg twice daily, that treated patients received.

The ends were cut back, 2 bases at V and 8 bases at J, with 10 bases in the middle. The germline CDR1 and CDR2 sequences are WSHSY and SAAADI. The CDR3 contains 12 residues. As the sequencing template, cDNA was produced by extracting RNA and reverse transcribing it. Repertoires were generated with immunoSEQ multiplex PCR, while TCRdb's copy carries only in-frame clones and drops some. The sample lists 90,000 to 100,000 clones; 41% were seen once. Sequencing was carried out using CD4+ T cells sorted from blood. This chain joins TRBV10-2 and TRBJ2-7; unclear D gene. This TCR was recovered from a human donor with alopecia areata. As DNA, the CDR3 is TGCGCCAGCAGTGAGACACCTACCCAGCAGTACTTC. It is translated as CASSETPTQQYF.